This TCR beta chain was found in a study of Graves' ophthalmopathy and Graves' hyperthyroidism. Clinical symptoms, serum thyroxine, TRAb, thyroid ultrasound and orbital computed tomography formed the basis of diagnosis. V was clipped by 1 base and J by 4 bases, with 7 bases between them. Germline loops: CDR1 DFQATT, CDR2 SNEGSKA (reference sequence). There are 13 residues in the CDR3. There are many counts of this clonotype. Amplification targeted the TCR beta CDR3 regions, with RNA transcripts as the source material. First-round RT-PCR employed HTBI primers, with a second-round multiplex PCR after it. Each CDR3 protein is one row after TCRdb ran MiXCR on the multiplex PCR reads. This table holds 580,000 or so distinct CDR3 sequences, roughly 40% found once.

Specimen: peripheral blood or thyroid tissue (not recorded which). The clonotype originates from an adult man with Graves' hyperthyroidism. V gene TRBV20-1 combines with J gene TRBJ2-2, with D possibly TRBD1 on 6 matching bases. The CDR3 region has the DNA TGCAGTGCTAGAGGACAGGCCACCGGGGAGCTGTTTTTT. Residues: CSARGQATGELFF.